A single sample gave rise to the 5 T cell receptor beta chains below, sequenced in a study of early T cells in non-severe SARS-CoV-2 infection. From the 5' RACE reads, TCRdb called clonotypes with MiXCR, one entry per CDR3 protein. Found here are approximately 74,000 distinct CDR3 sequences, 14% to 15% of them singletons; the top ten hold 9.5% to 13%. Sample: whole blood. The receptor source for this set is an adult who was a healthcare worker with PCR-confirmed SARS-CoV-2 infection or an uninfected control (not recorded which).

This clonotype was found a few times. The rearrangement joins TRBV7-8 to TRBJ2-2, with D unresolved. There are 13 residues in the CDR3. V was clipped by 4 bases and J by 4 bases, with 7 bases between them. The germline CDR1 and CDR2 sequences are SGHVS and FQNEAQ. CDR3 loop: CASSSTITGELFF. CDR3 sequence (DNA): TGTGCCAGCAGCTCAACCATCACCGGGGAGCTGTTTTTT.

This clonotype was seen more than once but under ten times. This chain connects TRBV7-2 to TRBJ2-6; no definite D call. With 3 bases removed from V and 3 bases from J, the gap between germline ends came to 3 bases. The CDR3 is 13 residues long. CDR1 and CDR2 (germline): SGHTA, FQGNSA. The CDR3 region has the DNA TGTGCCAGCAGCTTTTATGGGGCCAACGTCCTGACTTTC. Its protein product is CASSFYGANVLTF.

This clonotype showed up just a few times. V gene TRBV19 combines with J gene TRBJ1-5; TRBD1 aligns across 8 bases. Germline V gives CDR1 LNHDA, CDR2 SQIVND (reference sequence). With V trimmed by 4 bases and J by 5 bases, 1 base remained unmatched. The CDR3 has 13 amino acids. CDR3 protein: CASSKDRDQPQHF. CDR3 bases: TGTGCCAGTAGTAAGGACAGGGATCAGCCCCAGCATTTT.

The chain combines TRBV7-2 with TRBJ2-7, with D unresolved. The V gene's germline CDR1 is SGHTA and CDR2 FQGNSA. V was trimmed by 4 bases and J by 0 bases, leaving 4 bases between them. There are 12 residues in the CDR3. In DNA, the CDR3 is TGTGCCAGCAGCTCAAACTCCTACGAGCAGTACTTC. It yields the protein CASSSNSYEQYF.

This clonotype was observed at least ten times. The chain uses TRBV7-3 and TRBJ1-1, with D tentatively TRBD1 (5 bases). From germline, CDR1 is SGHTA and CDR2 FQGTGA. The CDR3 has 15 amino acids. V shed 5 bases and J shed 1 base, with 14 bases lying between them. The CDR3: CASSLHGTQNTEAFF. The DNA for the CDR3 is TGTGCCAGCAGCCTCCACGGGACTCAGAACACTGAAGCTTTCTTT.